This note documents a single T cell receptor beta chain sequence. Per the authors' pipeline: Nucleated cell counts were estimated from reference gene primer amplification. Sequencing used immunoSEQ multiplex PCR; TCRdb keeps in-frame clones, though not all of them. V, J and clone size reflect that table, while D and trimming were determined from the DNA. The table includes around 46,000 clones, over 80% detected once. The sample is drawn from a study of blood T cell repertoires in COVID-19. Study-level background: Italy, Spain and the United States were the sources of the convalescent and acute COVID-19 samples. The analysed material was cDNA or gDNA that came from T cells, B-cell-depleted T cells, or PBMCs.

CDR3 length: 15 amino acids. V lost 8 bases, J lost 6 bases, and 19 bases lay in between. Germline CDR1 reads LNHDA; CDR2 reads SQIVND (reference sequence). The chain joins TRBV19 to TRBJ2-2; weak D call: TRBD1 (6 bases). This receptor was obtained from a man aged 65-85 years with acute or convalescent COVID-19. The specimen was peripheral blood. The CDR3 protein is CASRERTDQAGELFF. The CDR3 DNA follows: TGTGCCAGTCGAGAAAGGACAGATCAAGCCGGGGAGCTGTTTTTT.